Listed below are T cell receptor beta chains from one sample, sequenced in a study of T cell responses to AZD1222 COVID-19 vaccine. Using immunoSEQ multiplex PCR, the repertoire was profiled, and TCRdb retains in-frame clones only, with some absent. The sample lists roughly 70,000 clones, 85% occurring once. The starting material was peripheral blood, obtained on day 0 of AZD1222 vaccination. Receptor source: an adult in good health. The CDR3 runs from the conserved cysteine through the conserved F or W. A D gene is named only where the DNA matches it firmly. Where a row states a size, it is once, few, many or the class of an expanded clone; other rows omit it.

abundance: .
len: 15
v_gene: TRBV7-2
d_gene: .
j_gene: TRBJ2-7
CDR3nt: TGTGCCAGCAGCTTAGCGATAGCAGGAACCTACGAGCAGTACTTC
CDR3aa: CASSLAIAGTYEQYF

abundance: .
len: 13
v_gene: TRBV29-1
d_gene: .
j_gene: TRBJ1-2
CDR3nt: TGCAGCGTTGTCTTTAGGAGTAACTATGGCTACACCTTC
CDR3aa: CSVVFRSNYGYTF

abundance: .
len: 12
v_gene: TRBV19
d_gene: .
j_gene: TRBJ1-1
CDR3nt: TGTGCCAGTATGGGGACCTGGGTTGAAGCTTTCTTT
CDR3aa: CASMGTWVEAFF

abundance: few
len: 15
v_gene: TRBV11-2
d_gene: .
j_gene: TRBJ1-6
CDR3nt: TGTGCCAGCAGCTTAGAGGGCAGCCCCAATTCACCCCTCCACTTT
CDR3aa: CASSLEGSPNSPLHF

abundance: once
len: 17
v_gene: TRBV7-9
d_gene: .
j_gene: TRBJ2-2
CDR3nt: TGTGCCAGCAGCTTAGTTGTCATCGGGGCGAACACCGGGGAGCTGTTTTTT
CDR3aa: CASSLVVIGANTGELFF

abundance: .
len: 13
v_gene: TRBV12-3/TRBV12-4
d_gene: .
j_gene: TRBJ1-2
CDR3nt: TGTGCCAGCAGTGCGCAGGGATACTATGGCTACACCTTC
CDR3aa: CASSAQGYYGYTF

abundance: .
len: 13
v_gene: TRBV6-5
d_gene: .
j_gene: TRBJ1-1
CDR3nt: TGTGCCAGCAGCAGGGACCACAGCACTGAAGCTTTCTTT
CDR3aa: CASSRDHSTEAFF

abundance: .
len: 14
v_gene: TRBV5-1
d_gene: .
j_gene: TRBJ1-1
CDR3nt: TGCGCCAGCAGCTTTTTCAGGCAATCGACTGAAGCTTTCTTT
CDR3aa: CASSFFRQSTEAFF

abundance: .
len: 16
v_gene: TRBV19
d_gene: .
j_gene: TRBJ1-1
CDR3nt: TGTGCCAGCCGCGAAGGTCCGGCACGGAAGAACACTGAAGCTTTCTTT
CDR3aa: CASREGPARKNTEAFF

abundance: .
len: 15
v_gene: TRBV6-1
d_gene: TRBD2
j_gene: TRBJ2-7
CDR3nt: TGTGCCAGCAGTGAAATCCTAGCGGGCTCCTACGAGCAGTACTTC
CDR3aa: CASSEILAGSYEQYF

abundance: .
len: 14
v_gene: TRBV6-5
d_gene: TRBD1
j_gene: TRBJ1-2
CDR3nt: TGTGCCAGCAGAGACAGGGTAGGAAACTATGGCTACACCTTC
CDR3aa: CASRDRVGNYGYTF

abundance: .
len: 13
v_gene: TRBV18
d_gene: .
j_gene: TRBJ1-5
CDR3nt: TGTGCCAGCTCTTCCGACCAGGAACAGCCCCAGCATTTT
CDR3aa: CASSSDQEQPQHF

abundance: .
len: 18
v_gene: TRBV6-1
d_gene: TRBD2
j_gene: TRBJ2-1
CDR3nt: TGTGCCAGCAGTGATCGAGGACTAGCGGGGGTTTCCTACAATGAGCAGTTCTTC
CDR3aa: CASSDRGLAGVSYNEQFF

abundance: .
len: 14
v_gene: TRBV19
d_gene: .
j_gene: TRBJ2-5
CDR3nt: TGTGCCAGTAGTCAAGGGACTCCACTGGAGACCCAGTACTTC
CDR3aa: CASSQGTPLETQYF

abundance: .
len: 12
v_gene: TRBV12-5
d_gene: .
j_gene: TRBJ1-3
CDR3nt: TGTGCTAGTGGTTTGGTCTCCCCCACCATATATTTT
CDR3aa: CASGLVSPTIYF

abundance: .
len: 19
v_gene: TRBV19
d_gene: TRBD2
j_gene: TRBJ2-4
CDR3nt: TGTGCCAGTAGTCCCGAGCTCCTGACTAGCGGACTAGCCAAAAACATTCAGTACTTC
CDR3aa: CASSPELLTSGLAKNIQYF

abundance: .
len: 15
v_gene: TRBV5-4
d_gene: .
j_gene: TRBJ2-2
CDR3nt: TGTGCCAGCAGCTTGGAAGGGGGGAACACCGGGGAGCTGTTTTTT
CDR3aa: CASSLEGGNTGELFF

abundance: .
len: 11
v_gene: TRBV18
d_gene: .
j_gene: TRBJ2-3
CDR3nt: TGTGCCAGCTCACCAGCCGATACGCAGTATTTT
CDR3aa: CASSPADTQYF